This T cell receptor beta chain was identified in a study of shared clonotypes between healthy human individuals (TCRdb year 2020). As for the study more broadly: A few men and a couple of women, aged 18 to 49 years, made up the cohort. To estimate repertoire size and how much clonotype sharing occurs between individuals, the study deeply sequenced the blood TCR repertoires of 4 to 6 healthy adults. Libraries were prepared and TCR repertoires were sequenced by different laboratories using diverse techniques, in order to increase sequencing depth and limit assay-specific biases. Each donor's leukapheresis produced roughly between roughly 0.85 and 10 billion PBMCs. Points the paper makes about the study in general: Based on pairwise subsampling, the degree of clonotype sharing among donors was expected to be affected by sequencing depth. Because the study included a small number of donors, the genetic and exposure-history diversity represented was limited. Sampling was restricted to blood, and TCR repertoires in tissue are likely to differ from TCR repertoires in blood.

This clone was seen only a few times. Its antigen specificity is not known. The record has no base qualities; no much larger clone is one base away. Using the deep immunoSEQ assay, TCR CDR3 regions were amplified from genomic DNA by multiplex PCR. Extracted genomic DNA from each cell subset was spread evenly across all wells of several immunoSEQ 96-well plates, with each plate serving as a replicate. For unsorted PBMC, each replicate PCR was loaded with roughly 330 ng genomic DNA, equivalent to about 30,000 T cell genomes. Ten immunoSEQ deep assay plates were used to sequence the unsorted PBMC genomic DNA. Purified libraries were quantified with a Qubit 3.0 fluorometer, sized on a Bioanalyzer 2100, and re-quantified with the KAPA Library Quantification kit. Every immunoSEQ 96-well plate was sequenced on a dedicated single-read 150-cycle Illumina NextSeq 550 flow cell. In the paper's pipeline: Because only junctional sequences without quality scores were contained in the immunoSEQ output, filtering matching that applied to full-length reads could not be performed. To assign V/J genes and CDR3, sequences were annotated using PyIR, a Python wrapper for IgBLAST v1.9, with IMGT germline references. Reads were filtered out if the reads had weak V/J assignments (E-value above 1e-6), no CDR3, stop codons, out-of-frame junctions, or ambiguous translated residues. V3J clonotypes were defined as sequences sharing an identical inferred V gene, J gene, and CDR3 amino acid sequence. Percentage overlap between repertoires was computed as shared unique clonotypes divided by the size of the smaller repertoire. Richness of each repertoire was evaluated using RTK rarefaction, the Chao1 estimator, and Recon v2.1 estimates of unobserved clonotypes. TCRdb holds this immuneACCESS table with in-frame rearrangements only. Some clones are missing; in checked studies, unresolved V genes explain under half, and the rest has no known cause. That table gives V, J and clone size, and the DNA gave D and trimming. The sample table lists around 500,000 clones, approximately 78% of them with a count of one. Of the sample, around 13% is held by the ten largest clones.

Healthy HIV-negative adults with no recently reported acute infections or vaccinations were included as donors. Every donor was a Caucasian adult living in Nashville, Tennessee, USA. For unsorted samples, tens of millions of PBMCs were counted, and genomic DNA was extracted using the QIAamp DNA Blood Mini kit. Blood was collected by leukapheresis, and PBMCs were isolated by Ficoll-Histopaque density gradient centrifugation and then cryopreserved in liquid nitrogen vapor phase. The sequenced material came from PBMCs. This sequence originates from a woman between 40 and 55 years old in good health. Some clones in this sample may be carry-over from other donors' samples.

The nucleotides read TGTGCCAGCAGTAGACAGGGGGTGGCCCTGGATGAAAAACTGTTTTTT. The resulting protein is CASSRQGVALDEKLFF. The rearrangement combines TRBV28 with TRBJ1-4, with 9 junctional bases fitting TRBD1. Its CDR3 holds 16 amino acids, cysteine through phenylalanine. Kept here is only the CDR3 DNA, which spans 48 bases and is read in frame from base 1. The germline V gene yields MDHEN for CDR1 and SYDVKM for CDR2. Here V drops 5 bases and J drops 6 bases, and the junction holds 10 bases not matched to any gene.